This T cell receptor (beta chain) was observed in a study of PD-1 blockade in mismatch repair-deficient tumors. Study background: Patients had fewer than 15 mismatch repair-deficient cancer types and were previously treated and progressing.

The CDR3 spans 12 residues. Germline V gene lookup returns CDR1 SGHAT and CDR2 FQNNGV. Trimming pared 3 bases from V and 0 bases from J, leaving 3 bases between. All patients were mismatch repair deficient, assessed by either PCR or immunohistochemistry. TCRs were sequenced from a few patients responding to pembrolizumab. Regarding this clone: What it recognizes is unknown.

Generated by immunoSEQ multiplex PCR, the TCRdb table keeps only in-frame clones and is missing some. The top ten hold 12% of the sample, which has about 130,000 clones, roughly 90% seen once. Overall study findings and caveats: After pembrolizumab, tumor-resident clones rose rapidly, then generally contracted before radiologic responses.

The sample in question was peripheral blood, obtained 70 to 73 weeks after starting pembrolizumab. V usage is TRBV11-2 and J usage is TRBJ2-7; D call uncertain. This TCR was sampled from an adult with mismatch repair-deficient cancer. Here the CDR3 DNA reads TGTGCCAGCAGCTTTCTCTCCTACGAGCAGTACTTC. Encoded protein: CASSFLSYEQYF.